These T cell receptor beta chains were read from a single sample in a study of blood T cell repertoires in COVID-19. Only in-frame clones appear in the TCRdb table, and some are missing; sequencing was by immunoSEQ multiplex PCR. The table shows over 150,000 clones, with about 86% occurring only once. Sequenced: peripheral blood. These receptors originate from a middle-aged man with active or convalescent COVID-19. Both conserved end residues are trimmed from each CDR3. Size is omitted from some rows. Given values are once, few, many or a class for expanded clones.

TRBJ1-4 | once | TRBV5-8 | ASSLTGINEKLF
TRBJ1-2 | - | TRBV19 | ASSIGQRGYT
TRBJ2-2 | - | TRBV19 | ASSISQSGTPNTGELF
TRBJ1-1 | - | TRBV6-4 | ASSAEDGGRAF
TRBJ2-2 | - | TRBV4-3 | ASSQDFPAGGPGTGELF
TRBJ1-1 | - | TRBV7-9 | ASSLFQGPTEAF
TRBJ2-1 | - | TRBV3-1/TRBV3-2 | ASSQAWGPYNEQF
TRBJ2-5 | - | TRBV6-5 | ASSYPGGQQETQY
TRBJ2-3 | - | TRBV4-1 | ASSQGLAGGPDTQY
TRBJ1-5 | - | TRBV6-6 | ASSSGGLGQPQH
TRBJ2-5 | - | TRBV29-1 | SVEAGGPRETQY
TRBJ1-5 | - | TRBV6-5 | ASSHSRGFNQPQH
TRBJ1-4 | once | TRBV9 | ASIIDDREATNEKLF
TRBJ2-2 | - | TRBV2 | ASSVQGLNTGELF